This T cell receptor beta chain was sequenced for a study of regulatory T cells in long-lasting Graves disease. Arm-PCR of CDR3 regions with iRepertoire HTBI primers generated TCR beta libraries. TCRdb reprocessed the multiplex PCR reads with MiXCR, giving one entry per CDR3 protein. The sample has fewer than 500,000 distinct CDR3 sequences, 15% to 20% seen once. Documented time point: newly diagnosed GD, antithyroid drugs for less than 3 months. RNA from PBMCs was the source of the TCR library. This CDR3 is built from 14 residues. CDR1 SGHRS and CDR2 YFSETQ come from the germline V gene. The V and J ends lost 0 bases and 4 bases respectively, with 11 bases between them. This sample was shared with a second study, whose subject was T cells in Graves' hyperthyroidism and ophthalmopathy.

V gene TRBV5-1 combines with J gene TRBJ2-7, with D perhaps matching TRBD2 (6 bases). The clonotype comes from a man aged 35 to 55 with Graves disease. The sample here was peripheral blood mononuclear cells (PBMCs), taken at new diagnosis, from a patient treated with antithyroid drugs. The CDR3 loop is CASSLVAEAYEQYF. In nucleotides, the CDR3 is TGCGCCAGCAGCTTGGTAGCGGAAGCGTACGAGCAGTACTTC.